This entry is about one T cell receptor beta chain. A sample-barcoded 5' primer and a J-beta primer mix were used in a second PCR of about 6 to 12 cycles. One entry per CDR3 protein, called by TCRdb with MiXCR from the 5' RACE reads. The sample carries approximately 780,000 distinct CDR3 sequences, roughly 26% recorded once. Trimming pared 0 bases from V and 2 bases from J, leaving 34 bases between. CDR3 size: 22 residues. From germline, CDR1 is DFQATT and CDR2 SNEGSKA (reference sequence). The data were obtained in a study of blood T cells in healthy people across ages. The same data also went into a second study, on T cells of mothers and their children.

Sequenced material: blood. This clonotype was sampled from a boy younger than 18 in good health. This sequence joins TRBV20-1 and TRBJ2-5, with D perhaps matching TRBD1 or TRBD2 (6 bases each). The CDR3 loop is CSAREGSRGARKNEPNQETQYF. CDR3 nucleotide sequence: TGCAGTGCTAGAGAGGGGTCGAGGGGGGCGCGAAAAAACGAGCCCAATCAAGAGACCCAGTACTTC.